The 21 T cell receptor beta chains presented below share a single source sample, sequenced in a study of neoadjuvant anti-PD-1 for oral cavity cancer. The data were produced by immunoSEQ multiplex PCR, yet TCRdb's version contains in-frame clones alone and is incomplete. The repertoire holds around 70,000 clones, with more than 75% as singletons. The time point is: after neoadjuvant nivolumab, at surgical resection. Sequencing used PBMCs, obtained after nivolumab (anti-PD-1) treatment. All receptors derive from a person aged 35-79 years with oral cavity squamous cell carcinoma.

Points on this clone: The same CDR3 also results from other DNA sequences found in this sample. This rearrangement joins TRBV9 to TRBJ1-4, with D uncertain. V was clipped by 0 bases and J by 6 bases, with 12 bases between them. Germline V lookup: CDR1 SGDLS, CDR2 YYNGEE. The CDR3 contains 15 residues. Written as DNA, the CDR3 is TGTGCCAGCAGCGTAGGCCCCGGGATGGATGAAAAACTGTTTTTT. Its translation is CASSVGPGMDEKLFF. Filled out from reference TRBV9 and TRBJ1-4, the complete variable domain reads DSGVTQTPKHLITATGQRVTLRCSPRSGDLSVYWYQQSLDQGLQFLIQYYNGEERAKGNILERFSAQQFPDLHSELNLSSLELGDSALYFCASSVGPGMDEKLFFGSGTQLSVL.

The chain uses TRBV7-2 and TRBJ2-7; 8 positions agree with TRBD1. The junction had 4 bases not matched to a gene; V was cut back by 3 bases and J by 3 bases. Germline CDR1 reads SGHTA; CDR2 reads FQGNSA. The CDR3 covers 14 residues. CDR3 region: CASSLTGAIYEQYF. CDR3 DNA: TGTGCCAGCAGCTTGACAGGGGCGATCTACGAGCAGTACTTC.

The rearrangement uses TRBV2 and TRBJ1-1; unclear D gene. Germline loops: CDR1 SNHLY, CDR2 FYNNEI. Trimming took off 11 bases at V and 1 base at J, with 14 bases between the two ends. This CDR3 region has 13 residues. The CDR3 nucleotides are TGTGCCGGAGGAGGACGGGAGAACACTGAAGCTTTCTTT. Translation: CAGGGRENTEAFF.

The chain joins TRBV5-6 to TRBJ2-7; 12 bases match TRBD2. Germline lookup yields CDR1 SGHDT and CDR2 YYEEEE. Losses at the gene ends were 4 bases for V and 3 bases for J; bases not matched to a gene: 5. This CDR3 is 15 amino acids long. The CDR3 DNA sequence: TGTGCCAGCAGCCCGGGACTAGCGGGCCTCTACGAGCAGTACTTC. The encoded protein is CASSPGLAGLYEQYF.

The J gene is TRBJ2-1, the V gene TRBV6-5; 7 bases line up with TRBD2. Germline V gene sequence: CDR1 MNHEY, CDR2 SVGAGI. The CDR3 spans 15 residues. Germline trimming cut 4 bases from V and 9 bases from J; bases unmatched to any gene: 12. CDR3 residues: CASSLLAQGWVEQFF. The CDR3 DNA reads as TGTGCCAGCAGTTTACTAGCGCAAGGTTGGGTTGAGCAGTTCTTC.

This clone came up once. This chain links TRBV5-4 with TRBJ2-1, with D possibly matching TRBD2 (5 bases). The germline V gene encodes CDR1 SGHNT and CDR2 YYREEE (reference sequence). CDR3 size: 13 residues. V was shortened by 1 base and J by 8 bases, with 10 bases between the two germline ends. CDR3 sequence reads: CASSLSSYDEQFF. In DNA, the CDR3 is TGTGCCAGCAGCTTGTCTAGCTATGATGAGCAGTTCTTC.

The chain employs TRBV2 and TRBJ2-6; 13 bases align to TRBD2. The CDR3 is 19 amino acids. V gave up 2 bases and J gave up 1 base; unmatched junction bases: 5. Germline assignment: CDR1 SNHLY and CDR2 FYNNEI. Here the CDR3 reads CASSEKGLAGVSGANVLTF. The CDR3 coding sequence is TGTGCCAGCAGTGAAAAAGGACTAGCGGGAGTATCTGGGGCCAACGTCCTGACTTTC. Filled out from reference TRBV2 and TRBJ2-6, the complete variable domain reads EPEVTQTPSHQVTQMGQEVILRCVPISNHLYFYWYRQILGQKVEFLVSFYNNEISEKSEIFDDQFSVERPDGSNFTLKIRSTKLEDSAMYFCASSEKGLAGVSGANVLTFGAGSRLTVL.

The chain uses TRBV6-1 and TRBJ2-2, with D perhaps matching TRBD1 (5 bases). The CDR3 is 14 amino acids. The V gene's germline CDR1 is MNHNS and CDR2 SASEGT. Between the trimmed V and J ends, which lost 10 bases and 1 base, there was a span of 13 bases. Written as DNA, the CDR3 is TGTGCCACCACACAGGTACGGAACACCGGGGAGCTGTTTTTT. Translating it yields CATTQVRNTGELFF.

The chain combines TRBV11-3 with TRBJ2-7; possible D gene TRBD2, 7 bases. The CDR3 loop spans 15 amino acids. Trimming took 2 bases from V and 2 from J, leaving 13 bases between them. Germline V CDR1 and CDR2: SGHNT, YENEEA. CDR3 region: CASSLIGGHTYEQYF. Here the CDR3 DNA reads TGTGCCAGCAGCTTAATCGGGGGGCATACCTACGAGCAGTACTTC. Full variable domain (rest looked up from reference TRBV11-3 and TRBJ2-7): EAGVVQSPRYKIIEKKQPVAFWCNPISGHNTLYWYLQNLGQGPELLIRYENEEAVDDSQLPKDRFSAERLKGVDSTLKIQPAELGDSAVYLCASSLIGGHTYEQYFGPGTRLTVT.

This chain joins TRBV10-3 and TRBJ2-7, with a tentative D call TRBD1 (7 bases). The germline V gene has CDR1 ENHRY and CDR2 SYGVKD. Between the trimmed V and J ends, which lost 2 bases and 2 bases, there was a span of 10 bases. This CDR3 is 14 amino acids long. CDR3 nucleotide sequence: TGTGCCATCAGTGAGGGAGGGACAGCCTACGAGCAGTACTTC. This codes for CAISEGGTAYEQYF.

Written as DNA, the CDR3 is TGTGCCAGCAGCCCCTCGACTAGCGGAACCTACGAGCAGTACTTC. This codes for CASSPSTSGTYEQYF. V is TRBV7-9 and J is TRBJ2-7, with TRBD2 matching over 9 bases. The CDR3 covers 15 residues. Germline loops: CDR1 SEHNR, CDR2 FQNEAQ (reference sequence). With 5 bases clipped from V and 2 bases from J, the junction kept 7 bases outside the gene matches.

The gene calls are TRBV11-3 and TRBJ2-3; the match to TRBD1 covers 7 bases. The CDR3 totals 15 residues. With V trimmed by 1 base and J by 0 bases, 1 base remained unmatched. Germline CDR1 and CDR2: SGHNT and YENEEA. The CDR3 region is CASSLGQGSTDTQYF. CDR3 sequence (DNA): TGTGCCAGCAGCTTAGGACAGGGAAGCACAGATACGCAGTATTTT.

V is TRBV10-3 and J is TRBJ2-1; 11 bases align to TRBD2. The J segment lost 10 bases and the V segment lost 2 bases, leaving 22 bases of the junction unmatched. There are 20 residues in the CDR3. Germline V gene sequence: CDR1 ENHRY, CDR2 SYGVKD. The DNA for the CDR3 is TGTGCCATCAGTGAGAATCCCGGGACTAGCGGCTCCTCTCTACAGGTCGAGCAGTTCTTC. Translating it yields CAISENPGTSGSSLQVEQFF.

The rearrangement joins TRBV6-1 to TRBJ2-7; 8 bases align to TRBD1. The trim removed 3 bases at V and 0 bases at J, leaving 7 bases unmatched. Germline CDR1 reads MNHNS; CDR2 reads SASEGT. The CDR3 spans 16 residues. In DNA form, the CDR3 reads TGTGCCAGCAGTGAGCTACAGGGGGGTTACTCCTACGAGCAGTACTTC. Protein product: CASSELQGGYSYEQYF.

Relative to its sample, this clone is medium-sized (0.01 to 0.1%). This chain uses TRBV4-2 with TRBJ2-7; possibly TRBD1 for D (7 bases). CDR3 length equals 16 residues. The germline V gene encodes CDR1 LGHNA and CDR2 YNFKEQ. Trimming took off 0 bases at V and 6 bases at J, with 18 bases between the two ends. CDR3 in amino acids: CASSQELGTGEVEQYF. The CDR3 region has the DNA TGTGCCAGCAGCCAAGAACTCGGTACAGGGGAGGTCGAGCAGTACTTC.

The V call is TRBV5-4, the J call TRBJ2-2; 11 bases agree with TRBD2. The CDR3 is 16 amino acids. Germline trimming cut 9 bases from V and 5 bases from J; bases unmatched to any gene: 12. The germline V gene has CDR1 SGHNT and CDR2 YYREEE (reference sequence). The DNA for the CDR3 is TGTGCCATCGGGCTAGCGGGAGGCCGGGGAACCGGGGAGCTGTTTTTT. Protein sequence: CAIGLAGGRGTGELFF.

V and J are TRBV6-4 and TRBJ2-7; no firm D call. V was cut by 9 bases and J by 3 bases, with 18 bases left in between. The CDR3 is 14 amino acids. Germline values: CDR1 MRHNA, CDR2 SNTAGT. CDR3 in DNA: TGTGCCAGTATCGGTAACCAAGCAAGCTACGAGCAGTACTTC. As protein: CASIGNQASYEQYF.

The chain couples TRBV11-2 to TRBJ1-2, with 8 bases lining up with TRBD1. The CDR3 is 14 residues long. V lost 4 bases and J lost 4; bases outside the gene matches: 5. The V gene's germline CDR1 is SGHAT and CDR2 FQNNGV. CDR3 sequence: CASSSQGVGYGYTF. For the CDR3, the DNA is TGTGCCAGCAGCTCACAGGGGGTGGGCTATGGCTACACCTTC.

The CDR3 DNA reads as TGTGCCAGCAGTGAAGTCGGGGGTGGAAACACCATATATTTT. Translation: CASSEVGGGNTIYF. The gene calls are TRBV6-1 and TRBJ1-3, with D perhaps matching TRBD1 (5 bases). V dropped 1 base and J dropped 3 bases, with 7 bases sitting between them. Germline CDR1 is MNHNS and CDR2 is SASEGT. CDR3 length equals 14 residues.

This chain links TRBV6-5 with TRBJ2-7, with 9 nucleotides matching TRBD2. The CDR3 has 16 residues. After removal of 3 bases from V and 5 bases from J, the junction contained 11 bases not matched to a gene. The V gene's germline CDR1 is MNHEY and CDR2 SVGAGI. The CDR3 loop reads CASSYASGVLRNEQYF. The CDR3 coding sequence is TGTGCCAGCAGTTATGCTAGCGGGGTATTAAGGAACGAGCAGTACTTC.

The chain links TRBV5-1 to TRBJ2-3; a possible D gene is TRBD1 (5 bases). The germline V gene has CDR1 SGHRS and CDR2 YFSETQ. This CDR3 spans 13 amino acids. V lost 6 bases and J lost 2, with 10 bases in between. DNA of the CDR3: TGCGCCAGCATGCTGGACAACACAGATACGCAGTATTTT. Translating it yields CASMLDNTDTQYF.